This TCR beta chain was recorded in a study of T cells expressing NK-cell markers. TCRdb reprocessed the 5' RACE reads and stores each CDR3 protein as one record, lacking DNA. The sample includes about 260,000 distinct CDR3 sequences. The CDR3 is 15 amino acids. This chain joins TRBV12-3 or TRBV12-4 and TRBJ2-6; TCRdb's assignment of TRBD1 cannot be checked, as there is no DNA. Sequences were obtained from blood T cells: a sorted CD56 or NKG2C T cell subset, CD4+ or CD8+ T cells, or bulk PBMC T cells (not recorded which). The TCR originated in a woman between 18 and 69 years old in good health. CDR3 in amino acids: CASSDQGQEANVLTF.